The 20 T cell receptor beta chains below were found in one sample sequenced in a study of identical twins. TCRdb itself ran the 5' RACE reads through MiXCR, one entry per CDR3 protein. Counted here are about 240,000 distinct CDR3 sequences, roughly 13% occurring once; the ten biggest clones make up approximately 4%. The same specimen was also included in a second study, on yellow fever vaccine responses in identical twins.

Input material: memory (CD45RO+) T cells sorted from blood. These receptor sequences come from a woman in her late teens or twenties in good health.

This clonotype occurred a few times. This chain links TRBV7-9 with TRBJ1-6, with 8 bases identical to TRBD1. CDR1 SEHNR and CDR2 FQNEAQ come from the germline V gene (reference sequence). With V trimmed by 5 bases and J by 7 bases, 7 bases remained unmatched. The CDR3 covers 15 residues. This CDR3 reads CASSPWTGRNSPLHF. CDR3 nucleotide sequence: TGTGCCAGCAGCCCGTGGACAGGGAGGAATTCACCCCTCCACTTT.

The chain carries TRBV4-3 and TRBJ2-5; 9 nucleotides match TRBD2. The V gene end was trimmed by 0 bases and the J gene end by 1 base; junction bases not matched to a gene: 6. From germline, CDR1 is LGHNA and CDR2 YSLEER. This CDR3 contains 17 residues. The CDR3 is CASSQDRGAGGQETQYF. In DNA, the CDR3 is TGCGCCAGCAGCCAAGATCGCGGAGCGGGAGGCCAAGAGACCCAGTACTTC.

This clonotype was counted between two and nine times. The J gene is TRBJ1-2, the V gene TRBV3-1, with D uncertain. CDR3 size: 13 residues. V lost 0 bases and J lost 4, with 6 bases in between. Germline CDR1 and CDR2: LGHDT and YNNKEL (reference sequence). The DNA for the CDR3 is TGTGCCAGCAGCCAAGAAAGGGTCTATGGCTACACCTTC. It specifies CASSQERVYGYTF. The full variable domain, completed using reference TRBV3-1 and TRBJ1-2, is DTAVSQTPKYLVTQMGNDKSIKCEQNLGHDTMYWYKQDSKKFLKIMFSYNNKELIINETVPNRFSPKSPDKAHLNLHINSLELGDSAVYFCASSQERVYGYTFGSGTRLTVV.

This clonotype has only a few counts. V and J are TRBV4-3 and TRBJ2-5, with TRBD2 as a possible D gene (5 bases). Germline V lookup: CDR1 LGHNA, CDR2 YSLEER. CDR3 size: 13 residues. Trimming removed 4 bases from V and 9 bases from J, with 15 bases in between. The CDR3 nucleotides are TGCGCCAGCAGCCCGGGGATCAAGATGGCCCAGTACTTC. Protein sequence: CASSPGIKMAQYF.

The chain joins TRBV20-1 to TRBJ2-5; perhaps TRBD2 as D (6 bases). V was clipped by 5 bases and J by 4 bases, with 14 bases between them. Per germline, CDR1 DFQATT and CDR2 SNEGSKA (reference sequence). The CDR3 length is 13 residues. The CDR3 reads CSAARLGVETQYF. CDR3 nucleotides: TGCAGTGCTGCGAGACTAGGAGTAGAGACCCAGTACTTC.

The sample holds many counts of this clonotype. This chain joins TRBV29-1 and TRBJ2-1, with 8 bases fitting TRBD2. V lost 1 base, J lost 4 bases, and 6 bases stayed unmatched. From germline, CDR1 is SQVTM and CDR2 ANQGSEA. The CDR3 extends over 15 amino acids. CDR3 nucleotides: TGCAGCGTTGAAGTAAGCGGGAGAGTTTACAATGAGCAGTTCTTC. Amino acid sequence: CSVEVSGRVYNEQFF.

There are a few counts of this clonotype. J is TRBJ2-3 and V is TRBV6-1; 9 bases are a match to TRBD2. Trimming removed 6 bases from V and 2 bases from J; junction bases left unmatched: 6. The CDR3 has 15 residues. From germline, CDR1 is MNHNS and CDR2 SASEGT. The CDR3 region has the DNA TGTGCCAGCAGGAATCAGCGGGGGGCCACAGATACGCAGTATTTT. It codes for CASRNQRGATDTQYF.

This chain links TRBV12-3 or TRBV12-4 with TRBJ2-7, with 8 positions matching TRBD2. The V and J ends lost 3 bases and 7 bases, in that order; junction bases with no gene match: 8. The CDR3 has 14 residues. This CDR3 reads CASSFSGETGEQYF. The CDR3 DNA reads TGTGCCAGCAGTTTTAGCGGGGAAACAGGGGAGCAGTACTTC.

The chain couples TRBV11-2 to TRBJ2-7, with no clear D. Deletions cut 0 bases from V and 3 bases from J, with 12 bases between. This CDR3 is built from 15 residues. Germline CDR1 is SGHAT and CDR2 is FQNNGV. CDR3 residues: CASSLENGAGYEQYF. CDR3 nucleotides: TGTGCCAGCAGCTTAGAGAATGGAGCTGGCTACGAGCAGTACTTC.

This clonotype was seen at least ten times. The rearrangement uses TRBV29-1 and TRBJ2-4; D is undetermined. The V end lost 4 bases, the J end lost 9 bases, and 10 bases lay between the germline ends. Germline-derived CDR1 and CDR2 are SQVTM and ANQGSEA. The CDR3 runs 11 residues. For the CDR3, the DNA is TGCAGCGTTGGGGCCGGTCGCATTCAGTACTTC. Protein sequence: CSVGAGRIQYF.

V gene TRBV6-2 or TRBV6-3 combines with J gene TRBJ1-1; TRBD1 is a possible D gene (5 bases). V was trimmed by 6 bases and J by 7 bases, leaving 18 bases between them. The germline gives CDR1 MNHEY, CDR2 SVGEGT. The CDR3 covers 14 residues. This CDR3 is CASRGPYRYGEAFF. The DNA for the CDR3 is TGTGCCAGCAGGGGGCCATATCGTTATGGTGAAGCTTTCTTT.

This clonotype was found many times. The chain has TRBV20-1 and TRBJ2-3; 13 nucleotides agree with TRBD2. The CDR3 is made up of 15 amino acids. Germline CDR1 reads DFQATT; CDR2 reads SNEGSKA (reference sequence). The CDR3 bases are TGCAGCTCGGAGACGGGGACTAGCGGGACGTATACGCAGTATTTT. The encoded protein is CSSETGTSGTYTQYF.

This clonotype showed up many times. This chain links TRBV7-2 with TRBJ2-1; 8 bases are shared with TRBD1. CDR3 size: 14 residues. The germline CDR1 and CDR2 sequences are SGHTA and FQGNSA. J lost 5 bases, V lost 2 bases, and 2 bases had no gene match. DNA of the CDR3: TGTGCCAGCAGCTTATCGGGACAGGACAATGAGCAGTTCTTC. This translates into CASSLSGQDNEQFF.

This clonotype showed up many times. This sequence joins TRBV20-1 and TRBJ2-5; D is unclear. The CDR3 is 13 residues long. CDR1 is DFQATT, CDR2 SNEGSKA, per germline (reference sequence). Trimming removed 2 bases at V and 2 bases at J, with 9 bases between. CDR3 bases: TGCAGTGCTAGACACAGCCATCAAGAGACCCAGTACTTC. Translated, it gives CSARHSHQETQYF.

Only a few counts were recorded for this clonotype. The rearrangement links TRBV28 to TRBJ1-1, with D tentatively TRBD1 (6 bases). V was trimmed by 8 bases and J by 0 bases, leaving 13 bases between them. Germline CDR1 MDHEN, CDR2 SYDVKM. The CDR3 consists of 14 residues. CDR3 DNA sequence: TGTGCCAGCGGGTCAGGGGCCCTGAACACTGAAGCTTTCTTT. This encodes CASGSGALNTEAFF.

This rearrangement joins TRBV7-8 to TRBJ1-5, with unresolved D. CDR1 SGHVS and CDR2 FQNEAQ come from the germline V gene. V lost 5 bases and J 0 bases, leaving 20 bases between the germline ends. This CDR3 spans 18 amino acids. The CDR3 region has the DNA TGTGCCAGCAGCCCCTATATGGACCCTAACCCTAGCAATCAGCCCCAGCATTTT. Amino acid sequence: CASSPYMDPNPSNQPQHF.

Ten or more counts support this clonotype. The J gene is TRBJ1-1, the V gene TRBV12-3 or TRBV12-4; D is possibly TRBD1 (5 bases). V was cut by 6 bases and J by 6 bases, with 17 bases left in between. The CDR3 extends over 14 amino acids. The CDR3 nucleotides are TGTGCCAGCAGGTCGCCGGGACTAAGCGCTGAAGCTTTCTTT. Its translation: CASRSPGLSAEAFF.

CDR3 in amino acids: CASSSRVGLGANVLTF. As DNA, the CDR3 is TGTGCCAGCAGCTCTAGAGTCGGTTTAGGGGCCAACGTCCTGACTTTC. V is TRBV7-2 and J is TRBJ2-6; D not certain. The CDR3 is 16 residues long. V shed 4 bases and J shed 4 bases, with 14 bases lying between them. Germline V CDR1 and CDR2: SGHTA, FQGNSA.

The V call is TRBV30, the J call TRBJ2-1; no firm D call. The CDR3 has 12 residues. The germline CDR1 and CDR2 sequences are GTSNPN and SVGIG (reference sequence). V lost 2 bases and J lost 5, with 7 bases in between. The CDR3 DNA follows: TGTGCCTGGAGTCTCAAGGACAATGAGCAGTTCTTC. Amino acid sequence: CAWSLKDNEQFF.

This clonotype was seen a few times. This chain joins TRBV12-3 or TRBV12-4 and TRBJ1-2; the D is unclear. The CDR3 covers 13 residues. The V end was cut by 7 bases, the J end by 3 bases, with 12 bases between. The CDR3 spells CASTRRQDYGYTF. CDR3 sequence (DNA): TGTGCCAGCACCAGAAGGCAGGACTATGGCTACACCTTC.